This TCR beta chain was found in a study of blood T cell repertoires in COVID-19. The overall study: COVID-19 samples, acute and convalescent, were from the United States, Italy and Spain. T cells, B-cell-depleted T cells, or PBMCs supplied cDNA or gDNA.

The CDR3 is 14 amino acids. Germline loops: CDR1 PRHDT, CDR2 FYEKMQ (reference sequence). The ends were cut back, 4 bases at V and 3 bases at J, with 13 bases in the middle. Authors' analysis steps: Amplification from reference gene primers served as the basis for estimated nucleated cell counts. Only in-frame clones appear in the TCRdb table, and some are missing; sequencing was by immunoSEQ multiplex PCR. V, J and clone size reflect that table, while D and trimming were determined from the DNA. The table lists 150,000 or so clones, about 80% of them singletons. The TCR originated in a human donor in a cohort sampled during active COVID-19. This chain joins TRBV13 and TRBJ2-7; possibly TRBD1 for D (6 bases). Sequenced input: peripheral blood. The CDR3 sequence is CASSSGLDSYEQYF. The DNA of the CDR3 is TGTGCCAGCAGCTCCGGGTTGGACAGCTACGAGCAGTACTTC. Combining the CDR3 with reference TRBV13 and TRBJ2-7 gives the whole variable domain AAGVIQSPRHLIKEKRETATLKCYPIPRHDTVYWYQQGPGQDPQFLISFYEKMQSDKGSIPDRFSAQQFSDYHSELNMSSLELGDSALYFCASSSGLDSYEQYFGPGTRLTVT.